Each of the 5 T cell receptor beta chains below was sequenced from the same sample in a study of PD-1 and CTLA-4 blockade in melanoma. Generated by immunoSEQ multiplex PCR, the TCRdb table keeps only in-frame clones and is missing some. The sample shows about 30,000 clones, roughly 89% of them seen only once. Sequencing used CD8+ T cells from peripheral blood, obtained before anti-PD-1 treatment. The receptors originated from a human donor with melanoma.

This chain uses TRBV6-1 with TRBJ2-2, with TRBD1 as a possible D gene (8 bases). The V end lost 3 bases, the J end lost 6 bases, and 14 bases lay between the germline ends. The CDR3 spans 15 residues. Germline V gene lookup returns CDR1 MNHNS and CDR2 SASEGT. The CDR3 bases are TGTGCCAGCAGTGAGGGAACAGGGGGGGCCGGGGAGCTGTTTTTT. This codes for CASSEGTGGAGELFF.

Here the CDR3 reads CASSYTDTGTGTLHF. The CDR3 nucleotides are TGTGCCAGCAGTTACACCGATACAGGGACTGGGACCCTCCACTTT. The chain links TRBV6-5 to TRBJ1-6, with D perhaps matching TRBD1 (6 bases). The CDR3 totals 15 residues. V lost 2 bases, J lost 14 bases, and 19 bases lay in between. Germline V gene lookup returns CDR1 MNHEY and CDR2 SVGAGI.

The gene calls are TRBV2 and TRBJ1-4; D gene ambiguous. The V gene's germline CDR1 is SNHLY and CDR2 FYNNEI. V lost 4 bases and J lost 8, with 17 bases in between. The length of the CDR3 is 15 residues. The CDR3 region has the DNA TGTGCCAGCAGTGTCGGTCGTGGGGTAGGGGAAAAACTGTTTTTT. Translation gives CASSVGRGVGEKLFF.

The chain recombines TRBV6-6 with TRBJ1-1; D not resolved. The CDR3 is 15 amino acids. CDR1 is MNHNY and CDR2 is SVGAGI in the germline V gene (reference sequence). The ends were cut back, 0 bases at V and 0 bases at J, with 8 bases in the middle. The CDR3 protein is CASSYSKGMNTEAFF. The CDR3 nucleotides are TGTGCCAGCAGTTACTCGAAAGGGATGAACACTGAAGCTTTCTTT.

The rearrangement joins TRBV11-2 to TRBJ1-1; D remains ambiguous. CDR3 length: 11 amino acids. V shed 0 bases and J shed 9 bases, with 5 bases lying between them. Germline V gives CDR1 SGHAT, CDR2 FQNNGV. CDR3 nucleotide sequence: TGTGCCAGCAGCTTAGATAGGAAAGCTTTCTTT. As protein: CASSLDRKAFF.